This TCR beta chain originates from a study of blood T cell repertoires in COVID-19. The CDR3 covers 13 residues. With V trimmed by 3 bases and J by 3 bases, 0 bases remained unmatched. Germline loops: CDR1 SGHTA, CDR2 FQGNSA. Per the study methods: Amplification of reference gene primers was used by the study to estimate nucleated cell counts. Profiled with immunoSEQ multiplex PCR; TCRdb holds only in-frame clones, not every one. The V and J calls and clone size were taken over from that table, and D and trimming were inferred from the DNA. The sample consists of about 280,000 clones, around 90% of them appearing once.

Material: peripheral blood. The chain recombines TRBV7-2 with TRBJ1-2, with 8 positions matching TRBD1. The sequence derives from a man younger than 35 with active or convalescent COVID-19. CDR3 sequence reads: CASSLGQDYGYTF. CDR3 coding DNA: TGTGCCAGCAGCTTGGGACAGGACTATGGCTACACCTTC. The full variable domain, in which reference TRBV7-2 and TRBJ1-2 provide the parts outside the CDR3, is GAGVSQSPSNKVTEKGKDVELRCDPISGHTALYWYRQSLGQGLEFLIYFQGNSAPDKSGLPSDRFSAERTGGSVSTLTIQRTQQEDSAVYLCASSLGQDYGYTFGSGTRLTVV.